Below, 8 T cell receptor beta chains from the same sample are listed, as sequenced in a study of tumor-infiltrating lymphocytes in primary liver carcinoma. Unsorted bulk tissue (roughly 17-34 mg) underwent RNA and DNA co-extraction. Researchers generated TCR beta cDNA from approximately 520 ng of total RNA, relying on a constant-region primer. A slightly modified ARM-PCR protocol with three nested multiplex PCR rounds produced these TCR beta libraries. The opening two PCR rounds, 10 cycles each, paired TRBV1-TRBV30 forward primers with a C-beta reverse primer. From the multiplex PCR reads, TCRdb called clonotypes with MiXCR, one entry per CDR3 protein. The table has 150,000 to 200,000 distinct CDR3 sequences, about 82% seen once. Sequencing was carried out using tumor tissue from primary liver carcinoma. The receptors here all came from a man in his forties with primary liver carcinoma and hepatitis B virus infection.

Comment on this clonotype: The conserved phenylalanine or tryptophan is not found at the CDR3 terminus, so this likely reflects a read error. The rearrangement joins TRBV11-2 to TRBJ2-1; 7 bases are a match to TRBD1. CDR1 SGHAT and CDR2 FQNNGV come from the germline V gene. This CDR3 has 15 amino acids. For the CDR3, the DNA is TGTGCCAGCAGCTTTAGGGGGCCACTCGACAATGACCAGTTCTTG. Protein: CASSFRGPLDNDQFL.

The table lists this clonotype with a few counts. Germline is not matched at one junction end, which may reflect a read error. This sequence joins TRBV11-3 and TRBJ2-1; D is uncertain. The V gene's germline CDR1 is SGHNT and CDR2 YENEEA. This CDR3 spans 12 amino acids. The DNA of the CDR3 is TGTACCAGCAGTTTAAATGCCAATGAGCAGTTCTTT. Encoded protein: CTSSLNANEQFF.

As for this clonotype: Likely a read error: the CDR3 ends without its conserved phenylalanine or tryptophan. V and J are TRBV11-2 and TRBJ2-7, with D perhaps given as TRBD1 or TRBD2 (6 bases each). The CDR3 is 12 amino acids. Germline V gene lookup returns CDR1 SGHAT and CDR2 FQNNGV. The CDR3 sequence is CTSSPGGFEQYL. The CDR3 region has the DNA TGTACCAGCAGTCCCGGGGGCTTCGAGCAGTACTTA.

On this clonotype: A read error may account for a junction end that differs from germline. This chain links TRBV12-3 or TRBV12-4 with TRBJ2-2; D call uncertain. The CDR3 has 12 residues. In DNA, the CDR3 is TGTGTCAGCACTTTGGTCCCCGGGGAGCTGTTTTTT. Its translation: CVSTLVPGELFF.

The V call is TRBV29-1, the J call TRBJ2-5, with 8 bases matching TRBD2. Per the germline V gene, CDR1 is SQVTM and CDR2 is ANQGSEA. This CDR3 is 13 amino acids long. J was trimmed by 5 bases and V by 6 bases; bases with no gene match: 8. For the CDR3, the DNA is TGCAGCGTCTCATTACCGGGAGGGGAGACCCAGTACTTC. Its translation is CSVSLPGGETQYF.

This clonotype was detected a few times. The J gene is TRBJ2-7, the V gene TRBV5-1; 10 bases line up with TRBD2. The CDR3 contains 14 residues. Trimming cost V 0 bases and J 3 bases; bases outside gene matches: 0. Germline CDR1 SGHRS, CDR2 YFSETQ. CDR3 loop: CASSLGTSGYEQYF. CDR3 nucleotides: TGCGCCAGCAGCTTGGGGACTAGCGGCTACGAGCAGTACTTC.

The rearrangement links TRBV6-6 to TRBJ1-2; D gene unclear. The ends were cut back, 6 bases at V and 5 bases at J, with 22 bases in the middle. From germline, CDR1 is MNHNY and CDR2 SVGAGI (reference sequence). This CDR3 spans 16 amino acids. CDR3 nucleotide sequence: TGTGCCAGCAGCGAACGTCCGGCCGGAAGAGGTTATGGCTACACCTTC. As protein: CASSERPAGRGYGYTF.

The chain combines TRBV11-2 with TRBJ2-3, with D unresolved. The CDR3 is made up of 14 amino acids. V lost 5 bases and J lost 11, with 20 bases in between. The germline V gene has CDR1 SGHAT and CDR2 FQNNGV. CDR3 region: CASSPPSRAYKQYF. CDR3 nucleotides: TGTGCCAGCAGCCCCCCGAGCCGGGCATATAAGCAGTATTTT.